The clone carrying this T cell receptor beta chain was detected once. This sample is part of a study of blood T cell repertoires in COVID-19. Turning to the study itself: The United States, Italy and Spain supplied acute and convalescent COVID-19 samples.

The CDR3 runs to 17 residues. The V and J ends lost 0 bases and 4 bases respectively, with 17 bases between them. CDR1 is SGDLS, CDR2 YYNGEE, per germline. Original processing notes: Cell counts per sample came from amplifying reference gene primers. Sequencing used immunoSEQ multiplex PCR; TCRdb keeps in-frame clones, though not all of them. V and J calls and clone size follow that table, whereas D and trimming were derived from the DNA. Among 200,000 to 300,000 clones listed, around nine tenths were seen once. Source material: peripheral blood. The origin of this receptor is a man aged 40-49 years who had recovered from COVID-19. The chain recombines TRBV9 with TRBJ2-1; perhaps TRBD2 as D (5 bases). CDR3 nucleotides: TGTGCCAGCAGCGTAGGGTTTAACCGAAGGACTTACAATGAGCAGTTCTTC. As protein: CASSVGFNRRTYNEQFF.